This T cell receptor (beta chain) was sequenced for a study of shared clonotypes between healthy human individuals. Whole-study findings and limits: Only blood underwent sampling, and tissue repertoires likely differ.

This clone was recorded once. The target antigen is unknown. TCRdb keeps only in-frame clones here, not all; method: immunoSEQ multiplex PCR. The data contain about 2 million clones, roughly 95% of them singletons. CDR1 and CDR2 from the germline V gene are KGHSH and LQKENI. The CDR3 contains 15 residues. V lost 6 bases and J lost 1, with 14 bases in between. The rearrangement links TRBV18 to TRBJ2-3, with D hard to call. The sequenced material came from naive CD4+ T cells sorted from blood. The subset denotes: CD45RA+ positively selected. This sequence was found in a man younger than 35 in good health. CDR3 sequence: CASSLSGVGTDTQYF. As DNA, the CDR3 is TGTGCCAGCTCCCTGAGTGGGGTAGGCACAGATACGCAGTATTTT.